This T cell receptor (beta chain) was documented in a study of regulatory T cells in long-lasting Graves disease (dated by TCRdb to about 2021). Describing the broader study: Peripheral blood TCR sequencing and RNA sequencing compared persistent Graves' disease patients with newly diagnosed Graves' disease patients. The study took place in China and was registered as a clinical trial. TCR sequencing covered around 13 persistent and roughly 20 newly diagnosed Graves' disease patients, around 35 samples in total. Points the paper makes about the study in general: The authors noted that the small sample size was a limitation that may lower accuracy. TRBV28, TRBJ1-2 and TRBJ2-5 were preferentially used in persistent disease, while TRBV20-1 and TRBJ2-1 were favored in newly diagnosed disease. A larger number of public clonotypes was shared among persistent patients (about 2,700) than among newly diagnosed patients (roughly 1,000). Peripheral blood alone was examined, since thyroid tissue, which constituted the primary lesion, could not be accessed. Compared with newly diagnosed patients, persistent Graves' disease patients had lower TCR Shannon entropy and fewer highly expanded clones, which suggests clonal expansion.

The public sequencing data were trimmed at Q25 with fastp and processed into clonotypes with MiXCR by TCRdb, which kept only in-frame beta chains. Duplicate CDR3 protein sequences are folded into a single record with the most common DNA and genes. The sample table lists just over 1,000 distinct CDR3 sequences, 75% to 90% of them with a count of one. Together, the top ten hold approximately 7.7% of the sample. RNA was extracted from PBMCs in TRIzol for both TCR sequencing and RNA sequencing. The diagnosis of Graves' disease followed American Thyroid Association guidelines. Patients were recruited from an endocrinology department in Xi'an, China. From each patient, 8 to 10 milliliters of peripheral blood was collected into an EDTA anticoagulant tube. Ficoll Paque Plus density gradient separation was used to isolate PBMCs, and no further T cell sorting was performed. An Agilent 2100 Bioanalyzer and agarose gel were used to assess RNA quality, and a NanoDrop 2000 was used to measure RNA concentration.

Of note for this clonotype: It lacks a known antigen. No much larger clone exists at a distance of one base, and base qualities are not known.

From a lookup of the germline V gene, CDR1 and CDR2 are SGHAT and FQNNGV. CDR3 length: 15 amino acids, cysteine to phenylalanine. Here the CDR3 DNA is all that survives: 45 bases in frame from base 1. At the junction V is shortened by 4 bases and J by 10 bases; bases outside the gene matches: 8. This sample comprised peripheral blood mononuclear cells (PBMCs), obtained with antithyroid drug treatment, in newly diagnosed or persistent Graves disease (not recorded which). The sequence came from a woman between 25 and 40 years old with Graves disease. Donor details come from another sample of the same person, matched by shared clones. The rearrangement joined TRBV11-2 to TRBJ2-4; 12 central nucleotides agree with TRBD2. The CDR3 reads CASSSGLAGLGIQYF. The bases are TGTGCCAGCAGCTCGGGACTAGCGGGTTTGGGTATTCAGTACTTC.